This TCR beta chain appears in the sequencing data of a study of Graves' ophthalmopathy and Graves' hyperthyroidism. At the level of the study: Peripheral blood was obtained at first diagnosis, ahead of any treatment. Overall study results and limits: Built on 13 signatures, a model told ophthalmopathy apart from stable hyperthyroidism with roughly 88% sensitivity and approximately 81% specificity. Appearing in blood as well were most expanded thyroid clonotypes above 0.001 frequency.

RNA transcripts were the template, and TCR beta CDR3 regions were amplified from them. HTBI primers primed a first-round RT-PCR, and a second-round multiplex PCR followed. Via MiXCR, TCRdb re-called the multiplex PCR reads, giving one row per CDR3 protein. Of 20,000 to 30,000 distinct CDR3 sequences in the sample, less than 50% were seen once. Sample share makes this clonotype medium-sized. Its antigen is still unknown. Germline CDR1 reads ENHRY; CDR2 reads SYGVKD. There are 13 residues in the CDR3. Trimming stripped 9 bases from V and 10 bases from J, with 16 bases between. As diagnostic evidence, clinical symptoms, serum thyroxine, TRAb, thyroid ultrasound and orbital computed tomography were relied upon.

The TCR originated in an adult woman with stable Graves' hyperthyroidism. Sequenced: peripheral blood. The rearrangement links TRBV10-3 to TRBJ1-6, with D perhaps matching TRBD1 (5 bases). For the CDR3, the DNA is TGTGCCATTGGGGGGGGATCGAGATCACCCCTCCACTTT. This codes for CAIGGGSRSPLHF.